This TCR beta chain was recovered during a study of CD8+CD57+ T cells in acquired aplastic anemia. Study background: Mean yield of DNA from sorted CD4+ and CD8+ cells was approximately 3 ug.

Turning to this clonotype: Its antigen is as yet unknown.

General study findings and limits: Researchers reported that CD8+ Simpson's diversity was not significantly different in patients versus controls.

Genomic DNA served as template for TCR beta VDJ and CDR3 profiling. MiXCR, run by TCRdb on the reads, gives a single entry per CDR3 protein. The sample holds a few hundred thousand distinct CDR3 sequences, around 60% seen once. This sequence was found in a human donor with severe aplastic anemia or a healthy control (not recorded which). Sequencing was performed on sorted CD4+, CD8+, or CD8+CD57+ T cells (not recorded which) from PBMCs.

CDR3 in amino acids: CARRQGARGSSVDEQYF. For the CDR3, the DNA is TGTGCCAGACGACAGGGGGCTCGTGGGAGTAGCGTCGACGAGCAGTACTTC. The J gene is TRBJ2-7, the V gene TRBV2; 10 nucleotides match TRBD1. V was pared by 9 bases and J by 5 bases, with 19 bases of the junction left unmatched. The CDR3 runs to 17 residues. In germline, CDR1 is SNHLY, CDR2 FYNNEI.